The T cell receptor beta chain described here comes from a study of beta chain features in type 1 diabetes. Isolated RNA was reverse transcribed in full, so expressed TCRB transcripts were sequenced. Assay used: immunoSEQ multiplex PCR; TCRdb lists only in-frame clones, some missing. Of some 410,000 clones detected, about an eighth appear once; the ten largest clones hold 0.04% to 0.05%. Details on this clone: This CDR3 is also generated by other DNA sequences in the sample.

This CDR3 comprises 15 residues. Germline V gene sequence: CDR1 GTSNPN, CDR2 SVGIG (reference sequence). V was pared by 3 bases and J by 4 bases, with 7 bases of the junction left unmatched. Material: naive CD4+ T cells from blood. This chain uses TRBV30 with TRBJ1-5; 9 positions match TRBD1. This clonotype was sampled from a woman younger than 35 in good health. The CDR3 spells CAWSSRDRDNQPQHF. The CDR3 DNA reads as TGTGCCTGGAGCAGCCGGGACAGGGATAATCAGCCCCAGCATTTT. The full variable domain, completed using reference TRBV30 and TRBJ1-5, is SQTIHQWPATLVQPVGSPLSLECTVEGTSNPNLYWYRQAAGRGLQLLFYSVGIGQISSEVPQNLSASRPQDRQFILSSKKLLLSDSGFYLCAWSSRDRDNQPQHFGDGTRLSIL.